The rows below give T cell receptor beta chains drawn from one sample of a study of blood T cell repertoires in COVID-19. The repertoire was sequenced with immunoSEQ multiplex PCR; TCRdb's copy has only in-frame clones and lacks some. The sample carries some 80,000 clones, approximately 92% recorded once. Sequencing was done on a sample of peripheral blood. These receptors came from a woman of 80 years or more with acute or convalescent COVID-19. The CDR3 runs from the conserved cysteine through the conserved F or W. D genes are given only for firm matches. The size of a clone is reported for some rows only, either as once, few or many, or as a class for expanded clones.

TRBJ2-3	NA	TRBD1	TRBV5-1	TGCGCCAGCAGCTTGTCCCGGGACAGGGGGCTAACAGATACGCAGTATTTT	CASSLSRDRGLTDTQYF
TRBJ1-5	NA	TRBD1	TRBV5-5	TGTGCCAGCAGCTTCGGGACAGGCGTCGGGGATCAGCCCCAGCATTTT	CASSFGTGVGDQPQHF
TRBJ2-1	once	NA	TRBV3-1/TRBV3-2	TGTGCCAGCAGCCAAGGGCCTAGTTGGGACAATGAGCAGTTCTTC	CASSQGPSWDNEQFF
TRBJ1-2	NA	NA	TRBV4-1	TGCGCCAGCAGCCAAGATTTCCCAGCTAACTATGGCTACACCTTC	CASSQDFPANYGYTF
TRBJ1-2	NA	TRBD1	TRBV5-4	TGTGCCAGCAGCCCCGGCCGGGACAGGGGGGGCTCAAACACCTTC	CASSPGRDRGGSNTF
TRBJ2-5	NA	TRBD2	TRBV14	TGTGCCAGCAGCCAAGGACTAGCGGTCTCGGGAGAGACCCAGTACTTC	CASSQGLAVSGETQYF
TRBJ1-2	NA	TRBD1	TRBV5-8	TGTGCCAGCAGCTTTCAGGGACAGTCCCTCTATGGCTACACCTTC	CASSFQGQSLYGYTF
TRBJ1-1	NA	TRBD1	TRBV27	TGTGCCAGCAGTTTATTAGGCCGGACAGGGCGCGGGACTGAAGCTTTCTTT	CASSLLGRTGRGTEAFF
TRBJ1-4	NA	TRBD1	TRBV6-5	TGTGCCAGCAGCCGACAGGGGAATGAAAAACTGTTTTTT	CASSRQGNEKLFF
TRBJ2-3	few	NA	TRBV29-1	TGCAGCGCCTTCACAGATACGCAGTATTTT	CSAFTDTQYF
TRBJ2-1	NA	TRBD1	TRBV5-4	TGTGCCAGCAGCTTGGAGACAGGGAATTACAATGAGCAGTTCTTC	CASSLETGNYNEQFF
TRBJ2-1	NA	TRBD2	TRBV5-4	TGTGCCAGCAGCGGGGGACTAGCGGGGCAGTACTACAATGAGCAGTTCTTC	CASSGGLAGQYYNEQFF
TRBJ1-1	once	NA	TRBV5-6	TGTGCCAGCAGCTTGTTTGCATCGCAGGCTTTCTTT	CASSLFASQAFF
TRBJ1-6	NA	TRBD1	TRBV28	TGTGCCAGCAGGGCAGGGGGCGACTCCTATAATTCACCCCTCCACTTT	CASRAGGDSYNSPLHF
TRBJ2-2	NA	TRBD2	TRBV10-2	TGCGCCAGCAGTGTTCTAGCGGGAGGGACCGGGGAGCTGTTTTTT	CASSVLAGGTGELFF
TRBJ2-2	NA	TRBD2	TRBV6-6	TGTGCCAGTTTTTTAGCGGGAGGGCCAAACACCGGGGAGCTGTTTTTT	CASFLAGGPNTGELFF
TRBJ1-5	NA	TRBD1	TRBV18	TGTGCCAGCTCACAGGGACAGGGATGGGTTAGCAATCAGCCCCAGCATTTT	CASSQGQGWVSNQPQHF
TRBJ2-7	NA	TRBD1	TRBV4-1	TGCGCCAGCAGCCAAGGGACAGGGGGCTATTACGAGCAGTACTTC	CASSQGTGGYYEQYF
TRBJ2-2	NA	TRBD2	TRBV10-3	TGTGCCATCGGCGGAACGGGGGGGGCCCACACCGGGGAGCTGTTTTTT	CAIGGTGGAHTGELFF
TRBJ2-7	few	NA	TRBV28	TGTGCCAGCAGCCCTGGGGGGACAGTCTACGAGCAGTACTTC	CASSPGGTVYEQYF
TRBJ1-1	NA	TRBD1	TRBV27	TGTGCCAGCAGTTTAATGGGACAGGAAGCTTTCTTT	CASSLMGQEAFF
TRBJ1-3	NA	NA	TRBV9	TGTGCCAGCAGCGTAGCGAGGGAGGGCACCATATATTTT	CASSVAREGTIYF
TRBJ1-1	NA	NA	TRBV9	TGTGCCAGCAGCGTGGCGGGACGGATGAACACTGAAGCTTTCTTT	CASSVAGRMNTEAFF
TRBJ2-5	NA	TRBD2	TRBV7-2	TGTGCCAGCAGCTTAATGGGGGACTACCTCGCCGGGGGTGGGACCCAGTACTTC	CASSLMGDYLAGGGTQYF
TRBJ2-7	NA	NA	TRBV5-1	TGCGCCAGCAGCCCAGGAAACTCCTACGAGCAGTACTTC	CASSPGNSYEQYF
TRBJ2-5	once	NA	TRBV3-1/TRBV3-2	TGTGCCAGCAGCCAAGACAGGGTTCAGCGAGAGACCCAGTACTTC	CASSQDRVQRETQYF
TRBJ2-7	NA	NA	TRBV5-4	TGTGCCAGCAGCTTAAGGGGTTACGAGCAGTACTTC	CASSLRGYEQYF
TRBJ1-1	NA	NA	TRBV12-3/TRBV12-4	TGTGCCAGCAGTCCCATGGAGGGCGCTGAAGCTTTCTTT	CASSPMEGAEAFF
TRBJ1-2	NA	NA	TRBV28	TGTGCCAGCGCTGCCGGGGGGGCTAACTATGGCTACACCTTC	CASAAGGANYGYTF
TRBJ1-1	NA	NA	TRBV7-2	TGTGCCAGCAGCTTAGTTCAGGGGTTGGCTGAAGCTTTCTTT	CASSLVQGLAEAFF
TRBJ2-7	NA	NA	TRBV20-1	TGCAGTGCTAGTCCTAGTATTACCTACGAGCAGTACTTC	CSASPSITYEQYF
TRBJ1-1	NA	NA	TRBV19	TGTGCCAGTAGTATGGTAGGGGTTCGAACTGAAGCTTTCTTT	CASSMVGVRTEAFF
TRBJ2-1	NA	TRBD1	TRBV14	TGTGCCAGCAGCCAAGATTTTGGACAGGGGGTCTACAATGAGCAGTTCTTC	CASSQDFGQGVYNEQFF
TRBJ2-3	NA	TRBD2	TRBV5-1	TGCGCCAGCAGCTTGGAAGCTAGCGGGGGCCAAGGAACAGATACGCAGTATTTT	CASSLEASGGQGTDTQYF
TRBJ2-5	NA	TRBD2	TRBV11-2	TGTGCCAGCAGCTTAGGCGGGGGGTTCCAAGAGACCCAGTACTTC	CASSLGGGFQETQYF
TRBJ1-5	NA	NA	TRBV27	TGTGCCAGCAGTTTAATCGGGGAAGGAGGTCAGCCCCAGCATTTT	CASSLIGEGGQPQHF
TRBJ2-7	NA	TRBD1	TRBV6-5	TGTGCCAGCAGGGCCGGGACAGGTGTGTACGAGCAGTACTTC	CASRAGTGVYEQYF
TRBJ2-7	NA	TRBD1	TRBV7-6	TGTGCCAGCAGCTCCCAGGGGGCAATATACGAGCAGTACTTC	CASSSQGAIYEQYF
TRBJ1-5	NA	NA	TRBV11-2	TGTGCCAGCAGCTTAGGAGGTAGGGGCGGTCAGCCCCAGCATTTT	CASSLGGRGGQPQHF
TRBJ1-5	few	NA	TRBV28	TGTGCCAGCAGTTTAACAGGGAAGGGCAATCAGCCCCAGCATTTT	CASSLTGKGNQPQHF
TRBJ1-1	NA	NA	TRBV19	TGTGCCAGTAGTATGCCGGAGGGAGGCACTGAAGCTTTCTTT	CASSMPEGGTEAFF
TRBJ2-6	once	NA	TRBV5-1	TGCGCCAGCAGCCCTCACGTTTCGGGGTGGGAGGCCAACGTCCTGACTTTC	CASSPHVSGWEANVLTF
TRBJ1-1	NA	NA	TRBV5-4	TGTGCCAGTCTAGGAGGGGACTTGAACACTGAAGCTTTCTTT	CASLGGDLNTEAFF
TRBJ1-2	NA	TRBD1	TRBV6-5	TGTGCCAGCAGTCACAGGGGCAGGGGCTATGGCTACACCTTC	CASSHRGRGYGYTF
TRBJ2-7	NA	TRBD1	TRBV29-1	TGCAGCGTTGGACAGGGGGTCCACGAGCAGTACTTC	CSVGQGVHEQYF
TRBJ1-4	NA	NA	TRBV2	TGTGCCAGCAGACCGACGGGGGGCGGGTTTAATGAAAAACTGTTTTTT	CASRPTGGGFNEKLFF
TRBJ2-1	few	NA	TRBV2	TGTGCCAGCAGTCGGACAGTACCTAATGAGCAGTTCTTC	CASSRTVPNEQFF
TRBJ2-7	NA	TRBD1	TRBV5-1	TGCGCCAGCAGCCCGGGACAGGTCGGCTACGAGCAGTACTTC	CASSPGQVGYEQYF
TRBJ2-2	NA	NA	TRBV19	TGTGCCAGTAGTACGGGTCTCGGGGAGCTGTTTTTT	CASSTGLGELFF
TRBJ2-1	NA	TRBD2	TRBV27	TGTGCCAGCAGTTTACCCCTCAATAGCGGGCGGAGGCAGTTCTTC	CASSLPLNSGRRQFF
TRBJ2-7	NA	NA	TRBV7-9	TGTGCCAGCAGCTTTATACGGGACACCCCCTACGAGCAGTACTTC	CASSFIRDTPYEQYF
TRBJ2-1	NA	NA	TRBV7-2	TGTGCCAGCTCTACCGGGGGGACAAACAATGAGCAGTTCTTC	CASSTGGTNNEQFF
TRBJ2-1	NA	TRBD2	TRBV4-1	TGCGCCAGCAGCCAAGATGTTCCGGGACTAGCGGGAGTGGGTTATCGGAATGAGCAGTTCTTC	CASSQDVPGLAGVGYRNEQFF
TRBJ1-2	NA	NA	TRBV19	TGTGCCAGTAGCATGGGACTGAACTATGGCTACACCTTC	CASSMGLNYGYTF
TRBJ1-1	NA	NA	TRBV6-5	TGTGCCAGCAGTTATGGGGCAGGTTATGAAGCTTTCTTT	CASSYGAGYEAFF
TRBJ1-5	few	TRBD1	TRBV10-3	TGTGCCATCACTGGGACAGGGAGAGGGTATCAGCCCCAGCATTTT	CAITGTGRGYQPQHF
TRBJ2-7	NA	NA	TRBV27	TGTGCCAGCAGCTTACAGGAGCAGTACTTC	CASSLQEQYF
TRBJ1-2	NA	NA	TRBV7-9	TGTGCCAGCAGCTTAGCGGGGACTACCAACTATGGCTACACCTTC	CASSLAGTTNYGYTF
TRBJ2-7	NA	NA	TRBV21-1	TGTGCCAGCAGCAAAGATCGGTGCTGCTCCTACGAGCAGTACTTC	CASSKDRCCSYEQYF